This record looks at one T cell receptor (beta chain) sequence and its context. Each CDR3 protein is one row after TCRdb ran MiXCR on the reads. The sample has 150,000 to 200,000 distinct CDR3 sequences, about a tenth seen once; the top ten hold roughly 5%. This specimen belongs to a study of T cell repertoires in cytomegalovirus infection. Study details: CMV infection plus the matching HLA type was flagged by public TCR beta signatures.

The CDR3 covers 13 residues. Germline V gives CDR1 MNHNS, CDR2 SASEGT. With 5 bases removed from V and 0 bases from J, the gap between germline ends came to 7 bases. The source is a human donor in good health (CMV status not recorded). Some clones in this sample may be carry-over from other donors' samples. Sequenced input: PBMCs. The V call is TRBV6-1, the J call TRBJ1-1; D is unclear. CDR3 DNA: TGTGCCAGCAGTACCTACATGAACACTGAAGCTTTCTTT. This translates into CASSTYMNTEAFF.